This T cell receptor (beta chain) was identified during a study of T cell responses to AZD1222 COVID-19 vaccine. Sequencing used immunoSEQ multiplex PCR; TCRdb keeps in-frame clones, though not all of them. In the table there are some 86,000 clones, around 80% of which are singletons. The receptor was isolated from an adult in good health. This specimen was peripheral blood, taken on day 0 of AZD1222 vaccination.

Here the CDR3 DNA reads TGTGCCACCTCGGGACACTCGAACACCGGGGAGCTGTTTTTT. Protein product: CATSGHSNTGELFF. The chain uses TRBV24-1 and TRBJ2-2; a possible D gene is TRBD1 (6 bases). V lost 9 bases, J lost 0 bases, and 10 bases lay in between. Germline CDR1 is KGHDR and CDR2 is SFDVKD. The CDR3 consists of 14 residues.